A single sample is the source of the 13 T cell receptor beta chains below, sequenced in a study of lymphopenia after photon versus proton radiotherapy. TCRdb keeps only in-frame clones here, not all; method: immunoSEQ multiplex PCR. Here the sample spans some 7,000 clones, more than 65% being singletons. The sample in question was peripheral blood, obtained from a patient treated with photon-based radiotherapy. These receptor sequences come from a man aged 25 to 40 with gastric cancer.

J is TRBJ1-1 and V is TRBV27, with D possibly being TRBD1 (6 bases). Germline V gene lookup returns CDR1 MNHEY and CDR2 SMNVEV (reference sequence). Trimming stripped 7 bases from V and 0 bases from J, with 15 bases between. The length of the CDR3 is 15 residues. The CDR3 loop is CASTSGGKMNTEAFF. The CDR3 bases are TGTGCCAGCACTTCGGGGGGCAAGATGAACACTGAAGCTTTCTTT.

The CDR3 DNA reads as TGTGCCAGCTCACCGGACAAGAAATATGGCTACACCTTC. Translation: CASSPDKKYGYTF. The V and J genes are TRBV18 and TRBJ1-2; maybe TRBD1 (5 bases). The CDR3 is 13 amino acids. Looked up from germline, CDR1 is KGHSH and CDR2 is LQKENI. With 3 bases removed from V and 5 bases from J, the gap between germline ends came to 10 bases.

This chain joins TRBV2 and TRBJ1-2; D might be TRBD1 (5 bases). Trimming stripped 4 bases from V and 4 bases from J, with 13 bases between. In germline, CDR1 is SNHLY, CDR2 FYNNEI. This CDR3 has 14 amino acids. The CDR3 region has the DNA TGTGCCAGCAGTGGAGACAGCAATTTCTATGGCTACACCTTC. Translating it yields CASSGDSNFYGYTF.

There are a few counts of this clone. The gene calls are TRBV5-1 and TRBJ1-3; 9 bases map to TRBD1. The CDR3 runs to 15 residues. The germline V gene has CDR1 SGHRS and CDR2 YFSETQ. The J segment lost 4 bases and the V segment lost 2 bases, leaving 4 bases of the junction unmatched. The DNA of the CDR3 is TGCGCCAGCAGCTTTGGACAGGGGCCGGGAAACACCATATATTTT. This gives the protein CASSFGQGPGNTIYF. Full variable domain (outside the CDR3, taken from reference TRBV5-1 and TRBJ1-3): KAGVTQTPRYLIKTRGQQVTLSCSPISGHRSVSWYQQTPGQGLQFLFEYFSETQRNKGNFPGRFSGRQFSNSRSEMNVSTLELGDSALYLCASSFGQGPGNTIYFGEGSWLTVV.

The V call is TRBV13, the J call TRBJ2-7; 11 bases match TRBD2. The CDR3 loop spans 15 amino acids. The germline V gene has CDR1 PRHDT and CDR2 FYEKMQ (reference sequence). V lost 0 bases to trimming and J lost 5 bases; unmatched junction nucleotides: 3. CDR3 sequence reads: CASSLGTSGSNEQYF. The DNA of the CDR3 is TGTGCCAGCAGCTTAGGAACTAGCGGGAGCAACGAGCAGTACTTC.

The chain joins TRBV6-1 to TRBJ1-4; unclear D gene. The germline CDR1 and CDR2 sequences are MNHNS and SASEGT. The CDR3 has 11 amino acids. With 4 bases removed from V and 10 bases from J, the gap between germline ends came to 7 bases. The CDR3 sequence is CASSAELKLFF. CDR3 in DNA: TGTGCCAGCAGTGCAGAGCTAAAACTGTTTTTT.

This chain connects TRBV18 to TRBJ1-6, with 7 bases lining up with TRBD1. J was trimmed by 8 bases and V by 3 bases; bases with no gene match: 10. The CDR3 runs to 16 residues. Germline CDR1 is KGHSH and CDR2 is LQKENI. The CDR3 DNA is TGTGCCAGCTCACCCCTCTCAGGGGGAACGGATTCACCCCTCCACTTT. This translates into CASSPLSGGTDSPLHF. Together with reference TRBV18 and TRBJ1-6, the CDR3 gives the full variable domain: NAGVMQNPRHLVRRRGQEARLRCSPMKGHSHVYWYRQLPEEGLKFMVYLQKENIIDESGMPKERFSAEFPKEGPSILRIQQVVRGDSAAYFCASSPLSGGTDSPLHFGNGTRLTVT.

Concerning this clone itself: Other nucleotide sequences from this sample produce the same CDR3. The V call is TRBV4-3, the J call TRBJ1-5, with TRBD1 as a possible D gene (5 bases). Trimming took off 4 bases at V and 5 bases at J, with 15 bases between the two ends. The CDR3 has 15 amino acids. Germline lookup yields CDR1 LGHNA and CDR2 YSLEER. CDR3 in amino acids: CASSLGQGNDQPQHF. Written as DNA, the CDR3 is TGCGCCAGCAGCCTGGGGCAGGGAAACGATCAGCCCCAGCATTTT.

The V call is TRBV18, the J call TRBJ2-6; unclear D gene. CDR1 and CDR2 (germline): KGHSH, LQKENI. Trimming took off 6 bases at V and 0 bases at J, with 12 bases between the two ends. The CDR3 runs to 16 residues. CDR3 amino acids: CASSLEARSGANVLTF. The CDR3 DNA is TGTGCCAGCTCGTTAGAGGCCCGCTCTGGGGCCAACGTCCTGACTTTC. The variable domain in full, with the rest retrieved from reference TRBV18 and TRBJ2-6, is NAGVMQNPRHLVRRRGQEARLRCSPMKGHSHVYWYRQLPEEGLKFMVYLQKENIIDESGMPKERFSAEFPKEGPSILRIQQVVRGDSAAYFCASSLEARSGANVLTFGAGSRLTVL.

This chain joins TRBV9 and TRBJ2-3; weak D call: TRBD1 (6 bases). V was trimmed by 3 bases and J by 1 base, leaving 12 bases between them. The CDR3 consists of 15 residues. Germline CDR1 and CDR2: SGDLS and YYNGEE. CDR3 residues: CASSGRTGRTDTQYF. CDR3 DNA: TGTGCCAGCAGCGGGAGAACAGGGCGCACAGATACGCAGTATTTT. Based on the CDR3 plus reference TRBV9 and TRBJ2-3, the full variable domain is DSGVTQTPKHLITATGQRVTLRCSPRSGDLSVYWYQQSLDQGLQFLIQYYNGEERAKGNILERFSAQQFPDLHSELNLSSLELGDSALYFCASSGRTGRTDTQYFGPGTRLTVL.

The chain joins TRBV9 to TRBJ1-1, with a possible D match to TRBD1 (5 bases). V was trimmed by 2 bases and J by 5 bases, leaving 10 bases between them. The CDR3 is 13 amino acids. In germline, CDR1 is SGDLS, CDR2 YYNGEE. CDR3 residues: CASSVGGDTEAFF. For the CDR3, the DNA is TGTGCCAGCAGCGTTGGGGGGGATACTGAAGCTTTCTTT.

This clone was seen a few times. The CDR3 region has the DNA TGCGCCAGCAGCTTGGCCTGGGGGAGTAGCACCTACAATGAGCAGTTCTTC. Translation: CASSLAWGSSTYNEQFF. This rearrangement joins TRBV5-1 to TRBJ2-1; D is tentatively TRBD1 or TRBD2 (5 bases each). The germline CDR1 and CDR2 sequences are SGHRS and YFSETQ. Trimming took 0 bases from V and 2 from J, leaving 15 bases between them. This CDR3 is built from 17 residues.

The chain joins TRBV5-6 to TRBJ2-7; D not resolved. The germline gives CDR1 SGHDT, CDR2 YYEEEE. V dropped 4 bases and J dropped 5 bases, with 16 bases sitting between them. The CDR3 runs to 14 residues. The CDR3 coding sequence is TGTGCCAGCAGCCATCCGGGCCGGGTGGACGAGCAGTACTTC. Protein sequence: CASSHPGRVDEQYF.